Below, one T cell receptor (beta chain) is given with its context. Its matching antigen is unknown. CD8 cells classed as naive were CD45RO-negative and positively selected for CCR7, excluding terminally differentiated effector memory CD45RA+ cells. CDR1 is SQVTM and CDR2 is ANQGSEA in the germline V gene. The V gene lost 7 bases and the J gene lost 4 bases, with 16 bases spanning the gap. The CDR3 extends over 13 amino acids. The data originate from a study of shared clonotypes between healthy human individuals. Background on the study: Every donor yielded three CD4 naive, three CD4 memory, two CD8 naive and one CD8 memory plate. Points from the study as a whole: Naive CD4 clonotypes overlapped across a handful of donors at approximately 5.5%. Clonotypes shared by all four sorted-subset donors had higher generation probabilities than non-shared clonotypes.

Deep was the level used in running the assay. Assay used: immunoSEQ multiplex PCR; TCRdb lists only in-frame clones, some missing. Here the sample spans a few million clones, over 85% being singletons. The TCR was taken from a young man in good health. Some clones in this sample may be carry-over from other donors' samples. This chain uses TRBV29-1 with TRBJ1-2, with a possible D match to TRBD1 (6 bases). Material: naive CD8+ T cells from PBMCs. CDR3 in DNA: TGCAGCGCCTCAGGGGTACGGGGCTATGGCTACACCTTC. Residues: CSASGVRGYGYTF.